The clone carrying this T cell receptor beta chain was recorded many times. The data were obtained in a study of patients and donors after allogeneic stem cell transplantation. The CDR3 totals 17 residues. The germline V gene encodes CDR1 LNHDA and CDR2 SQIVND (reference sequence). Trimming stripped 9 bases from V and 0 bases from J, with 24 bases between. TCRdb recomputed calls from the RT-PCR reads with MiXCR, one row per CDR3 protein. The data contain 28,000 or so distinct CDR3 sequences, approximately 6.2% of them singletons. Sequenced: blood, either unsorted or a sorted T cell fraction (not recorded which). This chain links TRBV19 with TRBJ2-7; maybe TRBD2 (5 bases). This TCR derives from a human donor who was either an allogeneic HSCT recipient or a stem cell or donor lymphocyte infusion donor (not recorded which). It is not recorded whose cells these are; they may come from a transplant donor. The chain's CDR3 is CARGRLRRQTNSYEQYF. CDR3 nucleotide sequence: TGTGCCAGGGGGAGATTAAGACGGCAGACTAACTCCTACGAGCAGTACTTC.